The 20 T cell receptor beta chains listed next were all sequenced from one sample in a study of radiotherapy plus CTLA-4 blockade in lung cancer. Sequenced by immunoSEQ multiplex PCR; TCRdb stores in-frame clones only, minus some. The table shows 80,000 to 95,000 clones, with roughly 80% occurring only once. Source: peripheral blood, taken from a patient treated with radiotherapy plus ipilimumab. Source of these receptors: a human donor with non-small cell lung cancer that progressed on radiotherapy plus ipilimumab.

The chain links TRBV4-1 to TRBJ2-7; D is unclear. CDR1 is MGHRA, CDR2 YSYEKL, per germline. CDR3 length: 14 amino acids. V was clipped by 2 bases and J by 2 bases, with 10 bases between them. The CDR3 bases are TGCGCCAGCAGCCAAATTCACGGAGCCTACGAGCAGTACTTC. It is translated as CASSQIHGAYEQYF.

The chain has TRBV13 and TRBJ2-3; TRBD2 might be the D (6 bases). The V end was cut by 5 bases, the J end by 1 base, with 16 bases between. Germline values: CDR1 PRHDT, CDR2 FYEKMQ (reference sequence). This CDR3 region has 16 residues. This chain's CDR3 is CASSPRGAGRTDTQYF. The CDR3 DNA is TGTGCCAGCAGCCCTCGAGGAGCGGGCCGCACAGATACGCAGTATTTT.

CDR3 loop: CASSLLTSGSTDTQYF. In DNA, the CDR3 is TGCGCCAGCAGCTTACTTACTAGCGGGAGCACAGATACGCAGTATTTT. The J gene is TRBJ2-3, the V gene TRBV5-1; 9 bases map to TRBD2. The trim removed 2 bases at V and 0 bases at J, leaving 4 bases unmatched. The CDR3 is made up of 16 amino acids. CDR1 and CDR2 from the germline V gene are SGHRS and YFSETQ.

In nucleotides, the CDR3 is TGTGCCAGCAGAACCTTCACCGGGACTGTGAATGAAAAACTGTTTTTT. Amino acids: CASRTFTGTVNEKLFF. The chain combines TRBV28 with TRBJ1-4, with a tentative D call TRBD1 (5 bases). This CDR3 spans 16 amino acids. The germline V gene has CDR1 MDHEN and CDR2 SYDVKM. The V end was cut by 6 bases, the J end by 5 bases, with 19 bases between.

The CDR3 spells CASSLEGHSGNTIYF. CDR3 nucleotides: TGCGCCAGCAGCTTAGAGGGCCACTCTGGAAACACCATATATTTT. The chain uses TRBV5-1 and TRBJ1-3; the D is unclear. CDR1 and CDR2 (germline): SGHRS, YFSETQ. The CDR3 has 15 amino acids. Trimming left V 2 bases short and J 0 bases short, with 9 bases between.

The chain has TRBV5-8 and TRBJ2-7; unclear D gene. V lost 1 base, J lost 5 bases, and 7 bases lay in between. CDR3 length: 12 amino acids. Germline CDR1 is SGHTS and CDR2 is YDEGEE. Written as DNA, the CDR3 is TGTGCCAGCAGCTTGCGGGTCCACGAGCAGTACGTC. It translates to CASSLRVHEQYV.

The sample holds a few counts of this clone. The genes are TRBV9 and TRBJ2-1; TRBD2 aligns across 10 bases. The CDR3 extends over 15 amino acids. Germline V CDR1 and CDR2: SGDLS, YYNGEE. J lost 0 bases, V lost 4 bases, and 1 base had no gene match. The CDR3, as DNA: TGTGCCAGCAGCCAGCGGGAGGGCTCCTACAATGAGCAGTTCTTC. Protein sequence: CASSQREGSYNEQFF.

This clone was observed a single time. The V and J genes are TRBV6-1 and TRBJ2-7; D is uncertain. This CDR3 region has 12 residues. With 5 bases removed from V and 5 bases from J, the gap between germline ends came to 10 bases. Germline V gives CDR1 MNHNS, CDR2 SASEGT. In DNA, the CDR3 is TGTGCCAGCAGTCCCCCGGGCAACGAGCAGTACGTC. Encoded protein: CASSPPGNEQYV.

The genes are TRBV18 and TRBJ1-4; D perhaps matches TRBD1 (5 bases). The CDR3 extends over 15 amino acids. With 6 bases removed from V and 3 bases from J, the gap between germline ends came to 14 bases. From germline, CDR1 is KGHSH and CDR2 LQKENI. The CDR3 DNA follows: TGTGCCAGCTCCCTTAGGGACGGATCTAATGAAAAACTGTTTTTT. This codes for CASSLRDGSNEKLFF.

The chain employs TRBV19 and TRBJ1-1; D may be TRBD1 (5 bases). Germline CDR1 reads LNHDA; CDR2 reads SQIVND (reference sequence). Trimming pared 2 bases from V and 1 base from J, leaving 11 bases between. CDR3 length: 15 residues. The CDR3 loop is CASSIMQGPNTEAFF. The CDR3 DNA follows: TGTGCCAGTAGTATAATGCAGGGCCCGAACACTGAAGCTTTCTTT.

About this clone itself: The junction and the germline gene differ at one end; a read error may be behind it. The V gene is TRBV9, the J gene TRBJ2-7, with TRBD1 matching 7 bases. The CDR3 spans 15 residues. Germline V gene sequence: CDR1 SGDLS, CDR2 YYNGEE. Written as DNA, the CDR3 is TGTGTCAGCAGCGTAGGGACAGTCCCTAGCTACGAGCAGTACTTC. This encodes CVSSVGTVPSYEQYF. Full variable domain (missing parts from reference TRBV9 and TRBJ2-7): DSGVTQTPKHLITATGQRVTLRCSPRSGDLSVYWYQQSLDQGLQFLIQYYNGEERAKGNILERFSAQQFPDLHSELNLSSLELGDSALYFCVSSVGTVPSYEQYFGPGTRLTVT.

This chain's CDR3 is CASSQGWSYGYTF. As DNA, the CDR3 is TGCGCCAGCAGCCAGGGTTGGTCGTATGGCTACACCTTC. The gene calls are TRBV4-1 and TRBJ1-2, with D uncertain. The CDR3 runs to 13 residues. Per germline, CDR1 MGHRA and CDR2 YSYEKL. V lost 3 bases and J lost 5, with 10 bases in between.

J is TRBJ1-5 and V is TRBV2, with a weak D call TRBD1 (6 bases). The CDR3 totals 13 residues. Germline-derived CDR1 and CDR2 are SNHLY and FYNNEI. The V end was cut by 7 bases, the J end by 6 bases, with 13 bases between. The CDR3 spells CASTNREGQPQHF. The CDR3 DNA is TGTGCCAGCACGAACAGGGAGGGTCAGCCCCAGCATTTT.

V usage is TRBV15 and J usage is TRBJ2-3, with 7 bases matching TRBD2. V dropped 5 bases and J dropped 5; count of bases not matched to a gene: 10. This CDR3 spans 15 amino acids. CDR1 and CDR2 from the germline V gene are LNHNV and YYDKDF (reference sequence). As DNA, the CDR3 is TGTGCCACCAGCGGGAGGGGCAGGTCTGGAGATACGCAGTATTTT. Its translation is CATSGRGRSGDTQYF.

The chain couples TRBV6-6 to TRBJ1-5, with 10 bases that match TRBD1. J was trimmed by 7 bases and V by 7 bases; bases with no gene match: 4. Germline-derived CDR1 and CDR2 are MNHNY and SVGAGI (reference sequence). The CDR3 loop spans 13 amino acids. CDR3 in amino acids: CASIQTGGQPQHF. The CDR3 DNA follows: TGTGCCAGCATCCAGACAGGGGGCCAGCCCCAGCATTTT.

V usage is TRBV2 and J usage is TRBJ1-5; 10 bases align to TRBD1. Germline-derived CDR1 and CDR2 are SNHLY and FYNNEI. This CDR3 has 14 amino acids. The junction had 3 bases not matched to a gene; V was cut back by 4 bases and J by 6 bases. Here the CDR3 reads CASSGTGGRQPQHF. CDR3 bases: TGTGCCAGCAGTGGGACAGGGGGTCGTCAGCCCCAGCATTTT.

As concerns this clone: The junction departs from germline at one end; a sequencing error may be responsible. The V and J genes are TRBV5-1 and TRBJ2-2; possibly TRBD1 for D (6 bases). The CDR3 has 14 amino acids. From germline, CDR1 is SGHRS and CDR2 YFSETQ. This CDR3 reads CASSAGVNTGELLF. The CDR3 DNA reads TGCGCCAGCAGTGCAGGGGTCAACACCGGGGAGCTGCTTTTT. The complete variable domain, with remaining parts taken from reference TRBV5-1 and TRBJ2-2, reads KAGVTQTPRYLIKTRGQQVTLSCSPISGHRSVSWYQQTPGQGLQFLFEYFSETQRNKGNFPGRFSGRQFSNSRSEMNVSTLELGDSALYLCASSAGVNTGELLFGEGSRLTVL.

The chain combines TRBV4-1 with TRBJ2-2; TRBD2 aligns across 8 bases. Losses at the gene ends were 1 base for V and 6 bases for J; bases not matched to a gene: 7. In germline, CDR1 is MGHRA, CDR2 YSYEKL. The CDR3 spans 16 residues. CDR3 loop: CASSQGSGGPSGELFF. The DNA of the CDR3 is TGCGCCAGCAGCCAAGGATCGGGAGGGCCGTCCGGGGAGCTGTTTTTT.

V and J are TRBV20-1 and TRBJ1-5; no clear D gene. The CDR3 spans 11 residues. Trimming left V 2 bases short and J 4 bases short, with 3 bases between. From germline, CDR1 is DFQATT and CDR2 SNEGSKA (reference sequence). CDR3 bases: TGCAGTGCTAGACATAATCAGCCCCAGCATTTT. As protein: CSARHNQPQHF.

V usage is TRBV2 and J usage is TRBJ2-2; 10 bases agree with TRBD1. Trimming cost V 10 bases and J 3 bases; bases outside gene matches: 8. Per the germline V gene, CDR1 is SNHLY and CDR2 is FYNNEI. The length of the CDR3 is 15 residues. Written as DNA, the CDR3 is TGTGCCAATGGACAGGGGGTGGTAGACACCGGGGAGCTGTTTTTT. Amino acid sequence: CANGQGVVDTGELFF.